A single sample is the source of the 22 T cell receptor beta chains below, sequenced in a study of pediatric ulcerative colitis. Sequenced by immunoSEQ multiplex PCR; TCRdb stores in-frame clones only, minus some. The sample has around 68,000 clones, more than 60% seen once; the top ten hold roughly 5.4%. What was sequenced was blood. All receptors come from a boy aged 5-17 years with moderate ulcerative colitis.

This clone was observed once. The chain combines TRBV11-1 with TRBJ1-1; no clear D gene. The V end lost 1 base, the J end lost 10 bases, and 13 bases lay between the germline ends. The germline V gene has CDR1 SGHAT and CDR2 FQDESV (reference sequence). This CDR3 is 13 amino acids long. The chain's CDR3 is CASSLEGNQGAFF. In nucleotides, the CDR3 is TGTGCCAGCAGCTTAGAGGGCAACCAAGGAGCTTTCTTT.

J is TRBJ1-5 and V is TRBV2; D is perhaps TRBD1 (5 bases). CDR1 and CDR2 (germline): SNHLY, FYNNEI. Deletions cut 5 bases from V and 3 bases from J, with 11 bases between. CDR3 length equals 14 residues. This CDR3 reads CASSRTGHNQPQHF. CDR3 sequence (DNA): TGTGCCAGCAGTAGAACAGGACACAATCAGCCCCAGCATTTT.

J is TRBJ1-1 and V is TRBV2, with D perhaps matching TRBD1 (5 bases). CDR3 length equals 16 residues. Germline V CDR1 and CDR2: SNHLY, FYNNEI. V was clipped by 8 bases and J by 2 bases, with 21 bases between them. CDR3 nucleotides: TGTGCCAGCCGGATGACGACAGAGGTAAAAAACACTGAAGCTTTCTTT. As protein: CASRMTTEVKNTEAFF.

The gene calls are TRBV9 and TRBJ2-3; TRBD1 might be the D (6 bases). Trimming left V 4 bases short and J 4 bases short, with 28 bases between. The CDR3 spans 19 residues. In germline, CDR1 is SGDLS, CDR2 YYNGEE. This CDR3 is CASSSPRWYRDPGADTQYF. The DNA of the CDR3 is TGTGCCAGCAGCTCCCCCCGATGGTACAGGGACCCTGGCGCAGATACGCAGTATTTT.

The gene calls are TRBV18 and TRBJ2-2; 11 bases are shared with TRBD2. After removal of 0 bases from V and 5 bases from J, the junction contained 5 bases not matched to a gene. Looked up from germline, CDR1 is KGHSH and CDR2 is LQKENI. The CDR3 has 17 residues. The CDR3 region has the DNA TGTGCCAGCTCACCACCGGGACTAGCGGCCCCAACCGGGGAGCTGTTTTTT. Protein product: CASSPPGLAAPTGELFF.

The CDR3 reads CASSSLPTGNTNIQYF. The CDR3 DNA sequence: TGCGCCAGCAGCTCCTTGCCCACGGGGAATACAAACATTCAGTACTTC. The chain employs TRBV5-1 and TRBJ2-4; perhaps TRBD2 as D (5 bases). The CDR3 contains 16 residues. Germline-derived CDR1 and CDR2 are SGHRS and YFSETQ. Trimming stripped 3 bases from V and 6 bases from J, with 19 bases between.

CDR3 nucleotides: TGCGCCAGCAGCTTGGCCTCGGGGGGTAAAGATGGCTACACCTTC. Amino acids: CASSLASGGKDGYTF. J is TRBJ1-2 and V is TRBV5-1; D may be TRBD1 (5 bases). Germline V gene lookup returns CDR1 SGHRS and CDR2 YFSETQ. This CDR3 is 15 amino acids long. Trimming stripped 0 bases from V and 6 bases from J, with 15 bases between.

This clone has more than one count but fewer than ten. The chain carries TRBV4-1 and TRBJ1-2; D unresolved. CDR1 MGHRA and CDR2 YSYEKL come from the germline V gene. The CDR3 is made up of 14 amino acids. The V and J ends lost 0 bases and 9 bases respectively, with 14 bases between them. CDR3 sequence (DNA): TGCGCCAGCAGCCAAGAGGACGGCCCAGGACGCTACACCTTC. This encodes CASSQEDGPGRYTF.

The chain joins TRBV4-2 to TRBJ1-1; possibly TRBD1 for D (5 bases). The ends were cut back, 2 bases at V and 8 bases at J, with 15 bases in the middle. The germline V gene has CDR1 LGHNA and CDR2 YNFKEQ. There are 14 residues in the CDR3. Here the CDR3 reads CASSQRDRGKEAFF. Written as DNA, the CDR3 is TGTGCCAGCAGCCAACGTGACCGGGGCAAGGAAGCTTTCTTT.

V and J are TRBV2 and TRBJ1-1, with D perhaps TRBD1 (5 bases). The V gene lost 6 bases and the J gene lost 6 bases, with 20 bases spanning the gap. The CDR3 totals 15 residues. Germline V gene lookup returns CDR1 SNHLY and CDR2 FYNNEI. This CDR3 is CASRGGTHPTAEAFF. CDR3 nucleotide sequence: TGTGCCAGCAGGGGAGGGACCCACCCAACCGCTGAAGCTTTCTTT.

The J gene is TRBJ1-5, the V gene TRBV25-1; D is perhaps TRBD1 (5 bases). The germline gives CDR1 MGHDK, CDR2 SYGVNS. V lost 1 base, J lost 1 base, and 8 bases lay in between. This CDR3 spans 15 amino acids. The CDR3 DNA is TGTGCCAGCAGTGAATCTCAGGGAAGCAATCAGCCCCAGCATTTT. Protein product: CASSESQGSNQPQHF. Full variable domain (rest looked up from reference TRBV25-1 and TRBJ1-5): EADIYQTPRYLVIGTGKKITLECSQTMGHDKMYWYQQDPGMELHLIHYSYGVNSTEKGDLSSESTVSRIRTEHFPLTLESARPSHTSQYLCASSESQGSNQPQHFGDGTRLSIL.

This clone was recorded once. V usage is TRBV7-2 and J usage is TRBJ2-7, with 8 bases aligning to TRBD1. The germline CDR1 and CDR2 sequences are SGHTA and FQGNSA. The CDR3 covers 15 residues. The trim removed 5 bases at V and 4 bases at J, leaving 10 bases unmatched. CDR3 amino acids: CASSEAGTGRYEQYF. The DNA for the CDR3 is TGTGCCAGCAGCGAAGCCGGGACAGGACGGTACGAGCAGTACTTC.

The chain recombines TRBV4-3 with TRBJ2-7, with D maybe TRBD2 (6 bases). This CDR3 is built from 15 residues. Between the trimmed V and J ends, which lost 0 bases and 2 bases, there was a span of 11 bases. Germline CDR1 is LGHNA and CDR2 is YSLEER. CDR3 protein: CASSQDDGGAYEQYF. CDR3 nucleotide sequence: TGCGCCAGCAGCCAAGATGACGGAGGGGCCTACGAGCAGTACTTC.

This chain joins TRBV5-1 and TRBJ1-2; 7 bases align to TRBD1. V gave up 6 bases and J gave up 2 bases; unmatched junction bases: 10. The germline V gene encodes CDR1 SGHRS and CDR2 YFSETQ. CDR3 size: 15 residues. CDR3 residues: CASTDREVVNYGYTF. The CDR3 DNA sequence: TGCGCCAGCACAGACAGGGAAGTTGTCAACTATGGCTACACCTTC.

This chain uses TRBV5-6 with TRBJ2-1, with a tentative D call TRBD2 (6 bases). In germline, CDR1 is SGHDT, CDR2 YYEEEE. The CDR3 extends over 15 amino acids. V lost 2 bases, J lost 8 bases, and 17 bases lay in between. DNA for the CDR3: TGTGCCAGCAGCTTTCGCGGGGTCGGGATTTATGAGCAGTTCTTC. Its protein is CASSFRGVGIYEQFF.

This clone was found a few times. V usage is TRBV7-2 and J usage is TRBJ2-3; no clear D gene. CDR1 SGHTA and CDR2 FQGNSA come from the germline V gene. The ends were cut back, 6 bases at V and 3 bases at J, with 7 bases in the middle. This CDR3 is built from 12 residues. The CDR3 DNA follows: TGTGCCAGCAGTACAGAGACAGATACGCAGTATTTT. Protein product: CASSTETDTQYF. The full variable domain, completed using reference TRBV7-2 and TRBJ2-3, is GAGVSQSPSNKVTEKGKDVELRCDPISGHTALYWYRQSLGQGLEFLIYFQGNSAPDKSGLPSDRFSAERTGGSVSTLTIQRTQQEDSAVYLCASSTETDTQYFGPGTRLTVL.

The gene calls are TRBV7-8 and TRBJ2-7, with D hard to call. The germline V gene encodes CDR1 SGHVS and CDR2 FQNEAQ. Trimming stripped 0 bases from V and 2 bases from J, with 8 bases between. The CDR3 is 14 residues long. The CDR3 spells CASSLAGSAYEQYF. The CDR3 nucleotides are TGTGCCAGCAGCTTAGCGGGATCAGCCTACGAGCAGTACTTC. The full variable domain, completed using reference TRBV7-8 and TRBJ2-7, is GAGVSQSPRYKVAKRGQDVALRCDPISGHVSLFWYQQALGQGPEFLTYFQNEAQLDKSGLPSDRFFAERPEGSVSTLKIQRTQQEDSAVYLCASSLAGSAYEQYFGPGTRLTVT.

This rearrangement joins TRBV7-9 to TRBJ1-1; D is possibly TRBD1 (6 bases). V lost 1 base, J lost 3 bases, and 12 bases lay in between. The germline CDR1 and CDR2 sequences are SEHNR and FQNEAQ (reference sequence). The CDR3 loop spans 15 amino acids. CDR3 in DNA: TGTGCCAGCAGCTTAGACGGACAGCGTTACACTGAAGCTTTCTTT. This codes for CASSLDGQRYTEAFF.

The chain couples TRBV9 to TRBJ1-1; 9 bases are shared with TRBD1. This CDR3 spans 18 amino acids. CDR1 and CDR2 (germline): SGDLS, YYNGEE. The V gene end was trimmed by 4 bases and the J gene end by 3 bases; junction bases not matched to a gene: 16. CDR3 nucleotide sequence: TGTGCCAGCAGCTTACACCCCGGGACAGGGCTTTCGGACACTGAAGCTTTCTTT. Translating gives CASSLHPGTGLSDTEAFF. The complete variable domain, with remaining parts taken from reference TRBV9 and TRBJ1-1, reads DSGVTQTPKHLITATGQRVTLRCSPRSGDLSVYWYQQSLDQGLQFLIQYYNGEERAKGNILERFSAQQFPDLHSELNLSSLELGDSALYFCASSLHPGTGLSDTEAFFGQGTRLTVV.

The J gene is TRBJ2-7, the V gene TRBV5-6; maybe TRBD2 (6 bases). V shed 0 bases and J shed 3 bases, with 10 bases lying between them. Germline V gene sequence: CDR1 SGHDT, CDR2 YYEEEE. The CDR3 runs 14 residues. CDR3 DNA sequence: TGTGCCAGCAGCTTGGGCGGGAAATTCTACGAGCAGTACTTC. It is translated as CASSLGGKFYEQYF.

CDR3 loop: CASKRNYGYTF. Written as DNA, the CDR3 is TGTGCCAGTAAGAGAAACTATGGCTACACCTTC. J is TRBJ1-2 and V is TRBV19; D gene uncertain. Trimming removed 7 bases from V and 2 bases from J, with 5 bases in between. The CDR3 extends over 11 amino acids. Germline V gene lookup returns CDR1 LNHDA and CDR2 SQIVND (reference sequence).

The V and J genes are TRBV4-3 and TRBJ1-1; no clear D. V was trimmed by 1 base and J by 2 bases, leaving 17 bases between them. There are 17 residues in the CDR3. From germline, CDR1 is LGHNA and CDR2 YSLEER. The DNA of the CDR3 is TGCGCCAGCAGCCAAGGTTTCCTAGCTGCCGTAAACACTGAAGCTTTCTTT. As protein: CASSQGFLAAVNTEAFF.